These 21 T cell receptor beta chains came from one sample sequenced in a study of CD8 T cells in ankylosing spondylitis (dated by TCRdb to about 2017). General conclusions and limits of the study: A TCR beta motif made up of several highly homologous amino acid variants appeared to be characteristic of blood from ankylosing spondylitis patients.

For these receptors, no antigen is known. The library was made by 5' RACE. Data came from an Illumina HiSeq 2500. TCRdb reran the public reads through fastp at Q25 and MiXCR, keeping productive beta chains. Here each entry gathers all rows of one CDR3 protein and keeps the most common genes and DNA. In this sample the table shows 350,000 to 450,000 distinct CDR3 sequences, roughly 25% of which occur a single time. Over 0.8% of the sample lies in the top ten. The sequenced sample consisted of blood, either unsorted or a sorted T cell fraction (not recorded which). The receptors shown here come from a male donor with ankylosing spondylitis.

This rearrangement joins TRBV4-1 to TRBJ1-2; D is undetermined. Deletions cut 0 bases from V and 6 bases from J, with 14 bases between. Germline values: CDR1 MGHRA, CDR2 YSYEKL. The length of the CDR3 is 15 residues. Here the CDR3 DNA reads TGCGCCAGCAGCCAAGATCAGGTCCGGGGAGATGGCTACACCTTC. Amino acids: CASSQDQVRGDGYTF.

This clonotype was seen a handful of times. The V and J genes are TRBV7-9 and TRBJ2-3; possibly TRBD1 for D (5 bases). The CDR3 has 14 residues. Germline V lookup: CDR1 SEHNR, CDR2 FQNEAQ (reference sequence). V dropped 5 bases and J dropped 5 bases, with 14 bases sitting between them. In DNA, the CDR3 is TGTGCCAGCAGCAACGGACAAGCAGGAGATACGCAGTATTTT. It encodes CASSNGQAGDTQYF.

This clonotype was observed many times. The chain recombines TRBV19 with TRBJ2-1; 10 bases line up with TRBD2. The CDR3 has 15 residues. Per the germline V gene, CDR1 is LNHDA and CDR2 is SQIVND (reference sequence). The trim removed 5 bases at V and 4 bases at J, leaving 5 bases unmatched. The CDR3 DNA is TGTGCCAGTAGTCCTCTAGCGGGGGATTACAATGAGCAGTTCTTC. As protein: CASSPLAGDYNEQFF.

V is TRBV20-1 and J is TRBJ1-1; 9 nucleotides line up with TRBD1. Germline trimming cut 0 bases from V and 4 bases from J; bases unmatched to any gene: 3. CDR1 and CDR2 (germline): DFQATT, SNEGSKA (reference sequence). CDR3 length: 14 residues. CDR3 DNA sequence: TGCAGTGCTAGAGATAACAGGGGGCTCACTGAAGCTTTCTTT. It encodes CSARDNRGLTEAFF.

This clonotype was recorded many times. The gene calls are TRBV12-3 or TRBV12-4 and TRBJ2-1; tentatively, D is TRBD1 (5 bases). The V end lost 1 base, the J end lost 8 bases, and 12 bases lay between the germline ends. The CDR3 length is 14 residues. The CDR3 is CASSLGQSFDEQFF. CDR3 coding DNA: TGTGCCAGCAGTTTAGGACAGTCGTTCGATGAGCAGTTCTTC.

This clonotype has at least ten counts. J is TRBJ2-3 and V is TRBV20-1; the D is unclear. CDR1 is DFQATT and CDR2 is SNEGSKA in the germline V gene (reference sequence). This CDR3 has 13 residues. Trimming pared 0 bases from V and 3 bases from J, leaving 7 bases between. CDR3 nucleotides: TGCAGTGCTAGAGATAGGCGGACAGATACGCAGTATTTT. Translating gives CSARDRRTDTQYF.

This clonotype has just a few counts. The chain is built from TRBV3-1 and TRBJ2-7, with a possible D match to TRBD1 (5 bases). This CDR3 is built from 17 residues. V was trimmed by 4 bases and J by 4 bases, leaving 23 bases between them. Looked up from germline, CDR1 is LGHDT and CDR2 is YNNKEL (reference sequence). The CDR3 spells CASSLGPVFTTPYEQYV. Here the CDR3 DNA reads TGTGCCAGCAGCCTGGGGCCTGTGTTCACTACCCCATACGAGCAGTACGTC.

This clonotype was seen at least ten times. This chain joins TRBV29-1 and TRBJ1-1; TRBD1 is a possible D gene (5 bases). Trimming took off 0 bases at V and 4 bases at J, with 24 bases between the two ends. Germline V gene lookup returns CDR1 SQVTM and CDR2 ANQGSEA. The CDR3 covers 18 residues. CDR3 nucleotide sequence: TGCAGCGTTGAAGATCGTGTGGGGGACTTTGGGGCGGCCACTGAAGCTTTCTTT. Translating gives CSVEDRVGDFGAATEAFF.

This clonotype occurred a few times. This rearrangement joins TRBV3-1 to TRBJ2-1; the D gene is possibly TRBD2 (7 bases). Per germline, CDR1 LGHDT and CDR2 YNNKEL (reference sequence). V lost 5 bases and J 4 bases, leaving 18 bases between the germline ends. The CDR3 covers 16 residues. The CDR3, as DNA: TGTGCCAGCAGCGAATGGGGGGGCGAGGGTTACAATGAGCAGTTCTTC. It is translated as CASSEWGGEGYNEQFF.

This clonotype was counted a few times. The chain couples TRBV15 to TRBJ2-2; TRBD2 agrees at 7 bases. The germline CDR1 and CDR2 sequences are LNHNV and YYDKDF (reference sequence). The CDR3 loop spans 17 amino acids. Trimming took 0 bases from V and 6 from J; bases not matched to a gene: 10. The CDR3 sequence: CATSRDPAGDAAGELFF. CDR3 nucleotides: TGTGCCACCAGCAGAGACCCCGCGGGAGATGCCGCCGGGGAGCTGTTTTTT.

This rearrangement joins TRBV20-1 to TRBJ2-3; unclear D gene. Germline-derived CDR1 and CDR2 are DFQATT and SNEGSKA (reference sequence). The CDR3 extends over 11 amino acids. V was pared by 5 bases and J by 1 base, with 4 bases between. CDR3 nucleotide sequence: TGCAGTGCTCCCCGCACAGATACGCAGTATTTT. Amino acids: CSAPRTDTQYF.

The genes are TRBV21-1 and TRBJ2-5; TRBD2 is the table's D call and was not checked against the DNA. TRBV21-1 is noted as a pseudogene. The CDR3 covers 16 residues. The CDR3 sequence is CASSKLTSGRRETQYF. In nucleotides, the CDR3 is TGTGCCAGCAGCAAACTTACTAGCGGGAGACGTGAGACCCAGTACTTC.

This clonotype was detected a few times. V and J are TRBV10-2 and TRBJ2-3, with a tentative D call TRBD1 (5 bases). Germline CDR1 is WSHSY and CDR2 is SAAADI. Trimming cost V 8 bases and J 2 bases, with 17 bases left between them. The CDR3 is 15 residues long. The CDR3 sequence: CASSPSTANTDTQYF. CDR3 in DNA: TGCGCCAGCTCGCCCTCGACAGCGAACACAGATACGCAGTATTTT.

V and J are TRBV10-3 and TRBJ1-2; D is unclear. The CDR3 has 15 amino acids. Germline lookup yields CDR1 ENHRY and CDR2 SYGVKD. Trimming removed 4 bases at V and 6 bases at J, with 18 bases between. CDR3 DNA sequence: TGTGCCATCAGTGTGGGGTATGCAAGTTCTGATGGCTACACCTTC. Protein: CAISVGYASSDGYTF.

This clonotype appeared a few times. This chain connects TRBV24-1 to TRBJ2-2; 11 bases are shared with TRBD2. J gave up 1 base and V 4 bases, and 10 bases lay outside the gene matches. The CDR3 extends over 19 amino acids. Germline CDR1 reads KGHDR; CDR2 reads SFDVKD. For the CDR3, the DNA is TGTGCCACCAGTGACCCCCGCTTTAGCGGGAGGGGGAACACCGGGGAGCTGTTTTTT. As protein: CATSDPRFSGRGNTGELFF.

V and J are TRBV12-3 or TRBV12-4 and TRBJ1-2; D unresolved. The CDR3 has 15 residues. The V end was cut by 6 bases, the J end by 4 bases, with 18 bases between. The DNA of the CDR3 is TGTGCCAGCAGCCCTGGCGGGCGCTCACTCTATGGCTACACCTTC. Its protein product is CASSPGGRSLYGYTF.

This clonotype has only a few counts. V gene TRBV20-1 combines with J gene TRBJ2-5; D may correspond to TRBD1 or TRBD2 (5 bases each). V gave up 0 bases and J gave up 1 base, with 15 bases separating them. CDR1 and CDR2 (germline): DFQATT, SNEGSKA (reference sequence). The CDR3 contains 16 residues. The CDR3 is CSARDRKRTTQETQYF. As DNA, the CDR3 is TGCAGTGCTAGAGATAGGAAGCGGACAACCCAAGAGACCCAGTACTTC.

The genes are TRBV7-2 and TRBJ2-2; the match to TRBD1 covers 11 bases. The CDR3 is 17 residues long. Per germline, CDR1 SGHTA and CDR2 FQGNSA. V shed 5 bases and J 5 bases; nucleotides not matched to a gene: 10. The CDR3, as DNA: TGTGCCAGCAGCCCTCGGACAGGGGGCTTGAGGACCGGGGAGCTGTTTTTT. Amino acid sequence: CASSPRTGGLRTGELFF.

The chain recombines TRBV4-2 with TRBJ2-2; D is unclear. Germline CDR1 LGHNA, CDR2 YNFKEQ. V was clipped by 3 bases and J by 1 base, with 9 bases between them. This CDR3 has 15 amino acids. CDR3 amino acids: CASSQRLENTGELFF. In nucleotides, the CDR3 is TGTGCCAGCAGCCAGCGGTTAGAGAACACCGGGGAGCTGTTTTTT.

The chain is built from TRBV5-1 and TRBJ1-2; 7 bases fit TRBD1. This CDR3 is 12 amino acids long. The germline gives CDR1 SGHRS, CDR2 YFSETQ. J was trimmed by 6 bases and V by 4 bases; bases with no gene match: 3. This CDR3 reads CASSQGEDGYTF. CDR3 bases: TGCGCCAGCAGCCAGGGGGAAGATGGCTACACCTTC.

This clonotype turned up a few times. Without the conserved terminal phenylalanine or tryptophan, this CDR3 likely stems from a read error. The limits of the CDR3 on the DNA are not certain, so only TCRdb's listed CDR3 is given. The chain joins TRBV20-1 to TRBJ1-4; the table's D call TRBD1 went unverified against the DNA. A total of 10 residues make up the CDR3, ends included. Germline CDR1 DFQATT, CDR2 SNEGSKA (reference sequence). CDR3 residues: CSASRGTPSI.